Shown below are 29 T cell receptor beta chains from a single sample sequenced in a study of shared clonotypes between healthy human individuals. Sequenced by immunoSEQ multiplex PCR; TCRdb stores in-frame clones only, minus some. The sample records about 990,000 clones, around 78% being singletons. The sample was memory CD4+ T cells from PBMCs. Subset defined: CD45RA-negative fraction. The receptors shown here come from a man in his late teens or twenties in good health. Some clones in this sample may be carry-over from other donors' samples.

CDR3 sequence (DNA): TGTGCCAGCGGGACTAGCGGGAGTCGATACAATGAGCAGTTCTTC. It codes for CASGTSGSRYNEQFF. The genes are TRBV28 and TRBJ2-1, with 14 bases fitting TRBD2. There are 15 residues in the CDR3. With V trimmed by 8 bases and J by 4 bases, 4 bases remained unmatched. The germline CDR1 and CDR2 sequences are MDHEN and SYDVKM.

The chain couples TRBV7-4 to TRBJ1-2, with D hard to call. V was cut by 0 bases and J by 3 bases, with 8 bases left in between. Looked up from germline, CDR1 is SGHVT and CDR2 is SQSDAQ. CDR3 length: 14 amino acids. CDR3 sequence: CASSLALDHYGYTF. For the CDR3, the DNA is TGTGCCAGCAGCTTAGCGCTAGACCACTATGGCTACACCTTC.

J is TRBJ1-1 and V is TRBV6-1; 7 nucleotides match TRBD1. CDR3 size: 14 residues. V shed 4 bases, J shed 1 base, and the junction held 3 bases outside the gene matches. Germline V lookup: CDR1 MNHNS, CDR2 SASEGT. Written as DNA, the CDR3 is TGTGCCAGCAGTGCACGACAGGGGAACACTGAAGCTTTCTTT. Translation gives CASSARQGNTEAFF.

This chain connects TRBV28 to TRBJ2-6; D is possibly TRBD2 (5 bases). V was cut by 9 bases and J by 0 bases, with 15 bases left in between. Germline V gene lookup returns CDR1 MDHEN and CDR2 SYDVKM. This CDR3 has 16 amino acids. CDR3 protein: CASQDGGLSGANVLTF. CDR3 bases: TGTGCCAGTCAGGACGGAGGACTCTCTGGGGCCAACGTCCTGACTTTC.

A single count supports this clone. The CDR3 is CASRETANYGYTF. The CDR3 DNA reads as TGTGCCAGCAGAGAGACAGCTAACTATGGCTACACCTTC. The chain carries TRBV6-5 and TRBJ1-2; maybe TRBD1 (5 bases). The CDR3 has 13 amino acids. CDR1 is MNHEY and CDR2 is SVGAGI in the germline V gene. Trimming left V 6 bases short and J 0 bases short, with 8 bases between.

This rearrangement joins TRBV7-8 to TRBJ1-1; D is unresolved. Trimming took 4 bases from V and 3 from J, leaving 12 bases between them. Germline CDR1 reads SGHVS; CDR2 reads FQNEAQ. The CDR3 extends over 14 amino acids. The CDR3, as DNA: TGTGCCAGCAGCTCAAACGTCGGGGACACTGAAGCTTTCTTT. Amino acid sequence: CASSSNVGDTEAFF.

J is TRBJ2-1 and V is TRBV5-1; 11 nucleotides line up with TRBD2. The CDR3 loop spans 15 amino acids. Germline lookup yields CDR1 SGHRS and CDR2 YFSETQ. V lost 1 base to trimming and J lost 7 bases; unmatched junction nucleotides: 4. The CDR3 DNA reads as TGCGCCAGCAGCTTGACTAGCGGGAGTCGAAATGAGCAGTTCTTC. It encodes CASSLTSGSRNEQFF. The full variable domain, rest sourced from reference TRBV5-1 and TRBJ2-1, is KAGVTQTPRYLIKTRGQQVTLSCSPISGHRSVSWYQQTPGQGLQFLFEYFSETQRNKGNFPGRFSGRQFSNSRSEMNVSTLELGDSALYLCASSLTSGSRNEQFFGPGTRLTVL.

The V and J genes are TRBV6-6 and TRBJ2-1, with 10 bases lining up with TRBD2. The CDR3 has 16 residues. With V trimmed by 6 bases and J by 7 bases, 12 bases remained unmatched. Germline CDR1 is MNHNY and CDR2 is SVGAGI (reference sequence). CDR3 nucleotides: TGTGCCAGCAGCCCGTCGGGACTAGCGAGGGGGAATGAGCAGTTCTTC. Residues: CASSPSGLARGNEQFF.

The chain uses TRBV18 and TRBJ2-5; D remains unclear. The CDR3 loop spans 15 amino acids. With 3 bases removed from V and 9 bases from J, the gap between germline ends came to 20 bases. Germline V gene data show CDR1 as KGHSH and CDR2 as LQKENI. The CDR3 loop is CASSPQLNTRPAQYF. DNA for the CDR3: TGTGCCAGCTCACCCCAGTTGAATACCAGACCGGCCCAGTACTTC.

The chain combines TRBV7-3 with TRBJ2-7; no firm D call. In germline, CDR1 is SGHTA, CDR2 FQGTGA. This CDR3 comprises 16 residues. V was pared by 4 bases and J by 2 bases, with 18 bases between. In nucleotides, the CDR3 is TGTGCCAGCAGCTCTTTCGGCGGTAGGGCCCCCTACGAGCAGTACTTC. Residues: CASSSFGGRAPYEQYF.

This clone was recorded a few times. The rearrangement links TRBV6-1 to TRBJ1-1; D is uncertain. Per the germline V gene, CDR1 is MNHNS and CDR2 is SASEGT. V was cut by 6 bases and J by 1 base, with 6 bases left in between. CDR3 length: 12 residues. The CDR3, as DNA: TGTGCCAGCAGCCGACAGAACACTGAAGCTTTCTTT. Amino acids: CASSRQNTEAFF.

V usage is TRBV19 and J usage is TRBJ1-1, with D hard to call. Germline V lookup: CDR1 LNHDA, CDR2 SQIVND (reference sequence). CDR3 length: 13 residues. V dropped 2 bases and J dropped 1 base, with 5 bases sitting between them. The chain's CDR3 is CASSISKNTEAFF. The CDR3 bases are TGTGCCAGTAGTATATCGAAGAACACTGAAGCTTTCTTT.

About this clone itself: This may come from a read error, since a much larger clone is one base off. The same CDR3 is also encoded by other DNA sequences in this sample. This chain connects TRBV6-6 to TRBJ2-5; D unresolved. Trimming pared 7 bases from V and 0 bases from J, leaving 15 bases between. The germline CDR1 and CDR2 sequences are MNHNY and SVGAGI (reference sequence). The CDR3 spans 15 residues. This CDR3 is CASTPQQRYQETQYF. The CDR3 DNA reads TGTGCCAGCACCCCCCAACAGAGATACCAAGAGACCCAGTACTTC.

The genes are TRBV7-2 and TRBJ2-7; no definite D call. V gave up 2 bases and J gave up 7 bases, with 24 bases separating them. This CDR3 comprises 17 residues. Germline V CDR1 and CDR2: SGHTA, FQGNSA. CDR3 in amino acids: CASSLRVGRHLIPEQYF. CDR3 sequence (DNA): TGTGCCAGCAGCTTACGGGTCGGCAGACACCTAATCCCGGAGCAGTACTTC.

The chain couples TRBV2 to TRBJ1-4; D is unresolved. Looked up from germline, CDR1 is SNHLY and CDR2 is FYNNEI. This CDR3 contains 15 residues. Trimming cost V 6 bases and J 8 bases, with 19 bases left between them. CDR3 amino acids: CASSLIPGVGEKLFF. In DNA form, the CDR3 reads TGTGCCAGCAGCTTAATTCCGGGAGTCGGGGAAAAACTGTTTTTT. Supplemented by reference TRBV2 and TRBJ1-4, the full variable domain reads EPEVTQTPSHQVTQMGQEVILRCVPISNHLYFYWYRQILGQKVEFLVSFYNNEISEKSEIFDDQFSVERPDGSNFTLKIRSTKLEDSAMYFCASSLIPGVGEKLFFGSGTQLSVL.

This clone was counted only a few times. J is TRBJ2-7 and V is TRBV6-1; D remains ambiguous. The CDR3 runs to 11 residues. Trimming took off 4 bases at V and 4 bases at J, with 5 bases between the two ends. Germline CDR1 and CDR2: MNHNS and SASEGT. CDR3 in amino acids: CASSAWYEQYF. CDR3 bases: TGTGCCAGCAGTGCCTGGTACGAGCAGTACTTC.

This clone was detected a few times. The rearrangement joins TRBV7-2 to TRBJ1-3; D is uncertain. The CDR3 has 14 amino acids. From germline, CDR1 is SGHTA and CDR2 FQGNSA. V shed 5 bases and J shed 4 bases, with 12 bases lying between them. CDR3 protein: CASSPTLQGNTIYF. The CDR3, as DNA: TGTGCCAGCAGCCCCACACTCCAGGGAAACACCATATATTTT.

The rearrangement links TRBV6-5 to TRBJ1-1; 8 positions match TRBD1. Germline CDR1 reads MNHEY; CDR2 reads SVGAGI. The CDR3 runs to 13 residues. V was clipped by 5 bases and J by 6 bases; unmatched bases: 5. This CDR3 reads CASSIDRGSEAFF. CDR3 sequence (DNA): TGTGCCAGCAGTATAGACAGGGGCTCTGAAGCTTTCTTT.

V and J are TRBV9 and TRBJ2-1, with 7 bases that match TRBD1. Germline values: CDR1 SGDLS, CDR2 YYNGEE. The CDR3 has 15 amino acids. V was clipped by 5 bases and J by 3 bases; unmatched bases: 8. CDR3 DNA: TGTGCCAGCAGTCGACAGGGCACAATCTACAATGAGCAGTTCTTC. Amino acid sequence: CASSRQGTIYNEQFF.

The CDR3 loop is CASCRGTHWNTEAFF. Written as DNA, the CDR3 is TGTGCCAGCTGTCGAGGAACGCATTGGAACACTGAAGCTTTCTTT. This chain joins TRBV28 and TRBJ1-1, with unresolved D. Trimming pared 8 bases from V and 1 base from J, leaving 17 bases between. The CDR3 has 15 residues. CDR1 and CDR2 from the germline V gene are MDHEN and SYDVKM.

V gene TRBV20-1 combines with J gene TRBJ2-1, with D unresolved. Trimming pared 0 bases from V and 7 bases from J, leaving 4 bases between. CDR3 length: 11 amino acids. From germline, CDR1 is DFQATT and CDR2 SNEGSKA (reference sequence). The CDR3 reads CSARDRNEQFF. As DNA, the CDR3 is TGCAGTGCTAGAGATAGGAATGAGCAGTTCTTC.

This sequence joins TRBV28 and TRBJ2-1; TRBD1 aligns across 10 bases. CDR3 length: 15 amino acids. CDR1 MDHEN and CDR2 SYDVKM come from the germline V gene. V trimming: 4 bases; J trimming: 12 bases; junction bases outside the gene matches: 12. CDR3 in DNA: TGTGCCAGCAGTTCACCGGGACAGGGGCCGTCCGGGCAGTTCTTC. Translated, it gives CASSSPGQGPSGQFF.

The rearrangement links TRBV28 to TRBJ2-3; 8 nucleotides agree with TRBD2. The germline gives CDR1 MDHEN, CDR2 SYDVKM. The CDR3 totals 12 residues. V dropped 6 bases and J dropped 10; count of bases not matched to a gene: 6. In DNA, the CDR3 is TGTGCCAGCAGGCAAGCGGGAGAGGCGCAGTATTTT. As protein: CASRQAGEAQYF. The variable domain in full, with the rest retrieved from reference TRBV28 and TRBJ2-3, is DVKVTQSSRYLVKRTGEKVFLECVQDMDHENMFWYRQDPGLGLRLIYFSYDVKMKEKGDIPEGYSVSREKKERFSLILESASTNQTSMYLCASRQAGEAQYFGPGTRLTVL.

The V call is TRBV6-5, the J call TRBJ2-1, with D tentatively TRBD1 (5 bases). V was pared by 7 bases and J by 1 base, with 14 bases between. In germline, CDR1 is MNHEY, CDR2 SVGAGI. The CDR3 runs 15 residues. CDR3 bases: TGTGCCAGCAATCAGGGTGGCCTATCCTACAATGAGCAGTTCTTC. Amino acids: CASNQGGLSYNEQFF.

The rearrangement links TRBV14 to TRBJ1-1; D may be TRBD1 (6 bases). The germline V gene has CDR1 SGHDN and CDR2 FVKESK. CDR3 length: 15 residues. With 2 bases removed from V and 5 bases from J, the gap between germline ends came to 15 bases. For the CDR3, the DNA is TGTGCCAGCAGCCAACTCCCAGGCAGGGGAACTGAAGCTTTCTTT. It specifies CASSQLPGRGTEAFF.

This clone occurred many times. This chain links TRBV5-4 with TRBJ2-3, with 9 bases aligning to TRBD2. The V segment lost 1 base and the J segment 0 bases; nucleotides outside the gene matches: 3. CDR1 SGHNT and CDR2 YYREEE come from the germline V gene (reference sequence). This CDR3 spans 16 amino acids. In nucleotides, the CDR3 is TGTGCCAGCAGCTTGAGGACTAGCGTTAGCACAGATACGCAGTATTTT. Residues: CASSLRTSVSTDTQYF.

The V and J genes are TRBV5-1 and TRBJ2-1; TRBD2 agrees at 8 bases. J was trimmed by 0 bases and V by 4 bases; bases with no gene match: 6. The CDR3 consists of 16 residues. The germline gives CDR1 SGHRS, CDR2 YFSETQ. CDR3 in amino acids: CASSLSGMSSYNEQFF. In nucleotides, the CDR3 is TGCGCCAGCAGCCTTAGCGGGATGAGCTCCTACAATGAGCAGTTCTTC.

The J gene is TRBJ1-4, the V gene TRBV7-8, with D tentatively TRBD1 (5 bases). The germline CDR1 and CDR2 sequences are SGHVS and FQNEAQ. This CDR3 is built from 14 residues. Between the trimmed V and J ends, which lost 5 bases and 3 bases, there was a span of 10 bases. CDR3 sequence (DNA): TGTGCCAGCAGCGGCAGGGCATCTAATGAAAAACTGTTTTTT. It translates to CASSGRASNEKLFF.

V is TRBV25-1 and J is TRBJ2-3, with 7 bases fitting TRBD2. This CDR3 contains 15 residues. J was trimmed by 1 base and V by 9 bases; bases with no gene match: 10. Germline CDR1 MGHDK, CDR2 SYGVNS. The CDR3 loop reads CASGGGAGRTDTQYF. The CDR3 DNA reads as TGTGCCAGTGGAGGAGGAGCGGGGCGCACAGATACGCAGTATTTT.